The 31 T cell receptor beta chains given below trace back to one sample, sequenced in a study of spatial heterogeneity in lung cancer. Each CDR3 protein gets one entry after TCRdb re-called the 5' RACE reads with MiXCR. The sample shows roughly 36,000 distinct CDR3 sequences, around 5.8% of them seen only once. This sample's time point: sample taken at primary tumor resection. The authors sequenced whole RNA from tumor, nontumor lung or frozen PBMC without sorting. The sequences come from PBMCs, collected at surgery. These receptors came from a male donor with early-stage non-small cell lung cancer.

This clonotype was detected a few times. V gene TRBV21-1 combines with J gene TRBJ1-5. TRBV21-1 represents a pseudogene. This CDR3 spans 16 amino acids. CDR3 sequence (DNA): TGTGCCAGCAGCGTCCCGAGGGGGAGGGGGAATCAGCCCCAGCATTTT. This codes for CASSVPRGRGNQPQHF.

This sequence joins TRBV9 and TRBJ1-4; a possible D gene is TRBD1 (5 bases). Trimming removed 4 bases from V and 0 bases from J, with 19 bases in between. Germline CDR1 SGDLS, CDR2 YYNGEE. This CDR3 contains 18 residues. Written as DNA, the CDR3 is TGTGCCAGCAGCCCCCTCTCCGGGGGAAGGTCAACTAATGAAAAACTGTTTTTT. It translates to CASSPLSGGRSTNEKLFF. Supplemented by reference TRBV9 and TRBJ1-4, the full variable domain reads DSGVTQTPKHLITATGQRVTLRCSPRSGDLSVYWYQQSLDQGLQFLIQYYNGEERAKGNILERFSAQQFPDLHSELNLSSLELGDSALYFCASSPLSGGRSTNEKLFFGSGTQLSVL.

This clonotype was counted between two and nine times. The rearrangement joins TRBV19 to TRBJ1-5; tentatively, D is TRBD1 (5 bases). V was cut by 5 bases and J by 6 bases, with 14 bases left in between. The length of the CDR3 is 14 residues. Germline CDR1 LNHDA, CDR2 SQIVND (reference sequence). This CDR3 is CASSAPWGLQPQHF. The CDR3 bases are TGTGCCAGTAGTGCACCATGGGGACTTCAGCCCCAGCATTTT.

This clonotype occurred many times. The rearrangement uses TRBV5-1 and TRBJ1-1; D gene ambiguous. The CDR3 runs to 13 residues. Germline V lookup: CDR1 SGHRS, CDR2 YFSETQ. V was clipped by 0 bases and J by 1 base, with 4 bases between them. The DNA for the CDR3 is TGCGCCAGCAGCTTGGAACAGAACACTGAAGCTTTCTTT. This codes for CASSLEQNTEAFF. Full variable domain (outside the CDR3, taken from reference TRBV5-1 and TRBJ1-1): KAGVTQTPRYLIKTRGQQVTLSCSPISGHRSVSWYQQTPGQGLQFLFEYFSETQRNKGNFPGRFSGRQFSNSRSEMNVSTLELGDSALYLCASSLEQNTEAFFGQGTRLTVV.

This clonotype appeared many times. This chain uses TRBV2 with TRBJ1-4; 8 bases are a match to TRBD1. The germline gives CDR1 SNHLY, CDR2 FYNNEI. V trimming: 4 bases; J trimming: 4 bases; junction bases outside the gene matches: 2. The CDR3 is 14 residues long. CDR3 coding DNA: TGTGCCAGCAGTGTGGACAGGGTTAATGAAAAACTGTTTTTT. Protein: CASSVDRVNEKLFF.

This clonotype has at least ten counts. The chain is built from TRBV9 and TRBJ2-5; the D gene is possibly TRBD2 (5 bases). Germline CDR1 and CDR2: SGDLS and YYNGEE. V was pared by 0 bases and J by 3 bases, with 9 bases between. The CDR3 has 14 amino acids. Written as DNA, the CDR3 is TGTGCCAGCAGCGTAGAGGCTAGCAAAGAGACCCAGTACTTC. This gives the protein CASSVEASKETQYF.

This chain joins TRBV7-3 and TRBJ2-1; 15 positions match TRBD2. V lost 5 bases, J lost 4 bases, and 12 bases stayed unmatched. The CDR3 contains 19 residues. Germline V gives CDR1 SGHTA, CDR2 FQGTGA. The CDR3 here is CASSLQGLAGGILYNEQFF. The CDR3 bases are TGTGCCAGCAGCCTTCAAGGACTAGCGGGGGGGATACTTTACAATGAGCAGTTCTTC.

This clonotype was picked up many times. The gene calls are TRBV12-3 or TRBV12-4 and TRBJ1-1, with 11 nucleotides matching TRBD1. CDR3 size: 16 residues. Trimming took 6 bases from V and 5 from J; bases not matched to a gene: 11. This CDR3 reads CASRPGTGGGMTEAFF. The DNA of the CDR3 is TGTGCCAGCAGACCCGGGACAGGGGGGGGAATGACTGAAGCTTTCTTT.

This clonotype occurred many times. J is TRBJ2-7 and V is TRBV20-1; TRBD1 agrees at 7 bases. The germline gives CDR1 DFQATT, CDR2 SNEGSKA (reference sequence). CDR3 length: 13 amino acids. V shed 6 bases and J 2 bases; nucleotides not matched to a gene: 7. The CDR3 region is CSAPGQITYEQYF. Here the CDR3 DNA reads TGCAGTGCCCCGGGACAGATAACCTACGAGCAGTACTTC.

This clonotype came up many times. The chain links TRBV5-1 to TRBJ1-1; D is uncertain. The CDR3 covers 15 residues. Per the germline V gene, CDR1 is SGHRS and CDR2 is YFSETQ. V was shortened by 7 bases and J by 1 base, with 17 bases between the two germline ends. CDR3 loop: CASGLDTPGNTEAFF. The CDR3 nucleotides read TGCGCCAGCGGACTCGACACCCCAGGGAACACTGAAGCTTTCTTT.

This clonotype occurred many times. The CDR3 here is CASSRGLAGGLYNEQFF. The CDR3 region has the DNA TGCGCCAGCAGCCGGGGACTAGCGGGGGGCCTATACAATGAGCAGTTCTTC. This chain joins TRBV4-1 and TRBJ2-1; TRBD2 aligns across 15 bases. From germline, CDR1 is MGHRA and CDR2 YSYEKL. The CDR3 length is 17 residues. Trimming took 4 bases from V and 4 from J; bases not matched to a gene: 5.

This clonotype was seen a few times. The chain is built from TRBV19 and TRBJ2-5; perhaps TRBD2 as D (6 bases). Trimming shortened V by 5 bases and J by 3 bases, and 19 bases separated the two germline ends. Germline V CDR1 and CDR2: LNHDA, SQIVND (reference sequence). The CDR3 sequence is 16 residues long. The CDR3 loop reads CASSPEAGIWEETQYF. CDR3 nucleotides: TGTGCCAGTAGTCCAGAGGCGGGGATCTGGGAAGAGACCCAGTACTTC.

This clonotype came up a few times. J is TRBJ2-3 and V is TRBV21-1; the D call TRBD2 from the table was never checked on the DNA. TRBV21-1 is classified as a pseudogene. CDR3 size: 14 residues. As DNA, the CDR3 is TGTGCCATCCAGACTAGCGGGGCCGAAGATACGCAGTATTTT. This codes for CAIQTSGAEDTQYF.

This clonotype was picked up many times. The rearrangement joins TRBV20-1 to TRBJ2-5, with TRBD2 identical over 12 bases. Germline lookup yields CDR1 DFQATT and CDR2 SNEGSKA (reference sequence). J lost 5 bases, V lost 5 bases, and 6 bases had no gene match. The CDR3 runs 14 residues. This CDR3 is CSAYLAGGVETQYF. As DNA, the CDR3 is TGCAGTGCTTATCTAGCGGGGGGGGTGGAGACCCAGTACTTC.

This clonotype was found many times. This rearrangement joins TRBV19 to TRBJ2-3; no clear D gene. The CDR3 loop spans 13 amino acids. CDR1 and CDR2 (germline): LNHDA, SQIVND (reference sequence). V lost 7 bases, J lost 2 bases, and 10 bases lay in between. This chain's CDR3 is CASKLSSTDTQYF. For the CDR3, the DNA is TGTGCCAGTAAACTCTCTTCCACAGATACGCAGTATTTT.

This clonotype was counted at least ten times. This chain links TRBV7-9 with TRBJ2-5; D uncertain. Germline-derived CDR1 and CDR2 are SEHNR and FQNEAQ (reference sequence). Trimming shortened V by 2 bases and J by 10 bases, and 17 bases separated the two germline ends. The CDR3 loop spans 14 amino acids. CDR3 residues: CASSLYTMNDDQYF. As DNA, the CDR3 is TGTGCCAGCAGCTTATATACTATGAATGATGACCAGTACTTC.

On this clonotype itself: A much larger clone lies one base from this, so it may be a read error. The chain joins TRBV11-1 to TRBJ2-3, with a tentative D call TRBD2 (6 bases). V was trimmed by 5 bases and J by 1 base, leaving 7 bases between them. The length of the CDR3 is 13 residues. Per germline, CDR1 SGHAT and CDR2 FQDESV (reference sequence). DNA of the CDR3: TGTGCCAGCAGCCGGGGGTGCACAGATACGCAGTATTTT. Translated: CASSRGCTDTQYF.

This clonotype is classed as medium-sized. The chain has TRBV28 and TRBJ2-5; D could derive from TRBD1 or TRBD2 (6 bases each). The germline gives CDR1 MDHEN, CDR2 SYDVKM. The V end was cut by 3 bases, the J end by 5 bases, with 28 bases between. CDR3 length: 19 amino acids. The CDR3: CASSFPGSRWGHESETQYF. The CDR3 DNA reads as TGTGCCAGCAGTTTTCCCGGGAGCAGGTGGGGACACGAGTCGGAGACCCAGTACTTC.

This clonotype was picked up many times. This sequence joins TRBV18 and TRBJ1-1, with a weak D call TRBD1 (6 bases). Germline CDR1 and CDR2: KGHSH and LQKENI. The CDR3 runs to 12 residues. V gave up 1 base and J gave up 6 bases, with 6 bases separating them. CDR3 amino acids: CASSPQGAEAFF. The CDR3 DNA reads as TGTGCCAGCTCACCACAGGGGGCTGAAGCTTTCTTT.

This clonotype has ten or more counts. This chain links TRBV5-1 with TRBJ2-5, with TRBD1 identical over 9 bases. J gave up 2 bases and V 3 bases, and 8 bases lay outside the gene matches. This CDR3 spans 16 amino acids. CDR1 SGHRS and CDR2 YFSETQ come from the germline V gene. The CDR3 protein is CASSSPDRGLQETQYF. The CDR3 coding sequence is TGCGCCAGCAGCTCCCCGGACAGGGGATTACAAGAGACCCAGTACTTC.

This clonotype was seen at least ten times. The CDR3 DNA reads as TGCAGCGTTGAAGATACGAGGGCCGGGGAGCTGTTTTTT. Its translation is CSVEDTRAGELFF. This chain joins TRBV29-1 and TRBJ2-2; D possibly corresponds to TRBD2 (5 bases). Per the germline V gene, CDR1 is SQVTM and CDR2 is ANQGSEA. This CDR3 spans 13 amino acids. Trimming cost V 0 bases and J 6 bases, with 8 bases left between them.

This clonotype was seen ten or more times. The chain employs TRBV7-9 and TRBJ1-5; D remains ambiguous. Germline assignment: CDR1 SEHNR and CDR2 FQNEAQ (reference sequence). Trimming cost V 7 bases and J 3 bases, with 7 bases left between them. CDR3 size: 12 residues. This chain's CDR3 is CASTQDNQPQHF. CDR3 nucleotide sequence: TGTGCCAGCACCCAGGACAATCAGCCCCAGCATTTT.

This clonotype was seen ten or more times. V is TRBV6-2 or TRBV6-3 and J is TRBJ1-2; D not resolved. In germline, CDR1 is MNHEY, CDR2 SVGEGT. There are 11 residues in the CDR3. V lost 6 bases, J lost 5 bases, and 7 bases lay in between. The CDR3 loop reads CASRQTYGYTF. CDR3 coding DNA: TGTGCCAGCAGGCAAACTTATGGCTACACCTTC.

A word on this clonotype: Since a much larger clone is just one base distant, this may be a read error. The rearrangement links TRBV7-9 to TRBJ1-6; D possibly corresponds to TRBD1 (5 bases). Trimming shortened V by 1 base and J by 8 bases, and 18 bases separated the two germline ends. The CDR3 extends over 17 amino acids. CDR1 is SEHNR and CDR2 is FQNEAQ in the germline V gene (reference sequence). CDR3 nucleotide sequence: TGTGCCAGCAGCTTAGGTCCGGGGGATATGGGTGATTCACCCCTCCACTTT. This translates into CASSLGPGDMGDSPLHF.

At least ten counts were recorded for this clonotype. The gene calls are TRBV7-2 and TRBJ1-5, with TRBD1 matching over 10 bases. The CDR3 runs to 15 residues. With 0 bases clipped from V and 10 bases from J, the junction kept 6 bases outside the gene matches. Looked up from germline, CDR1 is SGHTA and CDR2 is FQGNSA. In DNA, the CDR3 is TGTGCCAGCAGCTTAGCTGCGGGACAGGGGATACCCCAGCATTTT. Residues: CASSLAAGQGIPQHF.

In its sample, this clonotype was seen many times. The genes are TRBV20-1 and TRBJ2-7; 9 bases match TRBD2. Germline V gene lookup returns CDR1 DFQATT and CDR2 SNEGSKA (reference sequence). The CDR3 has 14 residues. Unmatched junction bases numbered 8, after V lost 6 bases and J lost 2 bases. The CDR3 DNA reads TGCAGTGCGCGGCGACTAGCGGAAACCTACGAGCAGTACTTC. This gives the protein CSARRLAETYEQYF.

This clonotype was found many times. The CDR3 bases are TGTGCCAGCAGTCCCGGTTTCGGCGACTATGGCTACACCTTC. Amino acid sequence: CASSPGFGDYGYTF. The rearrangement joins TRBV27 to TRBJ1-2; no reliable D call. Germline-derived CDR1 and CDR2 are MNHEY and SMNVEV (reference sequence). V was shortened by 5 bases and J by 3 bases, with 13 bases between the two germline ends. This CDR3 contains 14 residues.

This clonotype was picked up many times. V is TRBV10-1 and J is TRBJ1-1; tentatively, D is TRBD1 (6 bases). V lost 5 bases and J 4 bases, leaving 11 bases between the germline ends. Germline assignment: CDR1 WNHNN and CDR2 SYGVQD (reference sequence). The CDR3 contains 13 residues. The CDR3 DNA reads TGCGCCAGCAGTTCCTCCAGGGGCACTGAAGCTTTCTTT. Translating gives CASSSSRGTEAFF.

This clonotype appeared a few times. The V gene is TRBV20-1, the J gene TRBJ1-1; D uncertain. The germline V and J ends were trimmed by 5 bases and 0 bases, with 13 bases remaining between them. This CDR3 comprises 14 residues. From germline, CDR1 is DFQATT and CDR2 SNEGSKA (reference sequence). The CDR3 DNA follows: TGCAGTGCTCGTACCGGGTATGTGAACACTGAAGCTTTCTTT. Protein: CSARTGYVNTEAFF.

This clonotype appeared many times. The genes are TRBV6-2 or TRBV6-3 and TRBJ2-7; D is tentatively TRBD1 or TRBD2 (5 bases each). V was trimmed by 7 bases and J by 6 bases, leaving 13 bases between them. From germline, CDR1 is MNHEY and CDR2 SVGEGT. The CDR3 sequence is 12 residues long. In nucleotides, the CDR3 is TGTGCCAGCACCACCCGGGGACGCGAGCAGTACTTC. As protein: CASTTRGREQYF.

This clonotype was seen at least ten times. The chain recombines TRBV29-1 with TRBJ2-5, with 7 bases lining up with TRBD2. The CDR3 sequence is 14 residues long. Germline V gene lookup returns CDR1 SQVTM and CDR2 ANQGSEA. Losses at the gene ends were 7 bases for V and 5 bases for J; bases not matched to a gene: 13. CDR3 in amino acids: CSAAGRSRGETQYF. The CDR3 region has the DNA TGCAGCGCAGCGGGGAGGAGTCGAGGGGAGACCCAGTACTTC.